Presented here are 10 T cell receptor beta chains from one specimen sequenced in a study of neurological immune-mediated disorders (dated by TCRdb to the late 2010s). The library was obtained by 5' RACE. The listed sequencing device is Illumina HiSeq 2500. TCRdb handled the public reads itself, with Q25 trimming in fastp and clone calling in MiXCR, and kept productive beta chains. For every CDR3 protein sequence, its rows merge into one entry that carries the most common genes and DNA. The sample includes approximately 31,000 distinct CDR3 sequences, with 4.6% observed a single time. 20% to 25% of the sample rests with the top ten. The sequenced sample consisted of PBMCs. These receptors were taken from a man aged 18 to 35 in good health.

This clonotype occurred many times. The V call is TRBV11-2, the J call TRBJ2-1; 15 bases fit TRBD2. Germline CDR1 is SGHAT and CDR2 is FQNNGV. CDR3 length equals 18 residues. V trimming: 5 bases; J trimming: 8 bases; junction bases outside the gene matches: 13. CDR3 sequence reads: CASSSRIGLAGGLDEQFF. In DNA form, the CDR3 reads TGTGCCAGCAGCAGCAGAATTGGACTAGCGGGGGGGTTAGATGAGCAGTTCTTC.

The chain combines TRBV7-2 with TRBJ1-1, with D possibly matching TRBD1 (5 bases). V shed 1 base and J shed 3 bases, with 12 bases lying between them. This CDR3 spans 15 amino acids. Per germline, CDR1 SGHTA and CDR2 FQGNSA. The CDR3 protein is CASSLEAGPYTEAFF. As DNA, the CDR3 is TGTGCCAGCAGCTTAGAGGCAGGGCCATACACTGAAGCTTTCTTT.

This clonotype was seen many times. The chain has TRBV6-1 and TRBJ1-1; D might be TRBD1 (5 bases). CDR3 size: 12 residues. CDR1 is MNHNS and CDR2 is SASEGT in the germline V gene. Trimming pared 7 bases from V and 6 bases from J, leaving 12 bases between. DNA of the CDR3: TGTGCCAGCATGAGATCGGGGGCTGAAGCTTTCTTT. It yields the protein CASMRSGAEAFF.

This clonotype was recorded at least ten times. The chain employs TRBV5-1 and TRBJ1-2; TRBD1 is a possible D gene (5 bases). The germline V and J ends were trimmed by 0 bases and 0 bases, with 12 bases remaining between them. The CDR3 extends over 16 amino acids. Germline assignment: CDR1 SGHRS and CDR2 YFSETQ. This chain's CDR3 is CASSLGWGRANYGYTF. The DNA for the CDR3 is TGCGCCAGCAGCTTGGGATGGGGGAGAGCTAACTATGGCTACACCTTC.

This clonotype was recorded many times. The chain carries TRBV4-3 and TRBJ1-4; D unclear. The CDR3 is 16 residues long. Germline V gene data show CDR1 as LGHNA and CDR2 as YSLEER. With 1 base removed from V and 0 bases from J, the gap between germline ends came to 9 bases. CDR3 loop: CASSQGAAATNEKLFF. In nucleotides, the CDR3 is TGCGCCAGCAGCCAAGGTGCGGCAGCAACTAATGAAAAACTGTTTTTT.

This clonotype was counted at least ten times. This chain connects TRBV7-2 to TRBJ2-1; 7 positions agree with TRBD2. Looked up from germline, CDR1 is SGHTA and CDR2 is FQGNSA. The CDR3 sequence is 15 residues long. Trimming removed 3 bases from V and 8 bases from J; junction bases left unmatched: 10. CDR3 in DNA: TGTGCCAGCAGCTTCCACCACGGGGGAGGGGATGAGCAGTTCTTC. Translating gives CASSFHHGGGDEQFF.

This clonotype was recorded once. The V and J genes are TRBV4-2 and TRBJ1-5; perhaps TRBD1 as D (6 bases). The V and J ends lost 4 bases and 3 bases respectively, with 16 bases between them. Germline CDR1 is LGHNA and CDR2 is YNFKEQ. The CDR3 totals 16 residues. For the CDR3, the DNA is TGTGCCAGCAGCCTAGCCGTACAGGGAGACAATCAGCCCCAGCATTTT. It yields the protein CASSLAVQGDNQPQHF.

This clonotype was picked up many times. CDR3: CSARDKLGRSPLHF. DNA of the CDR3: TGCAGTGCTAGAGATAAGTTAGGGCGGTCACCCCTCCACTTT. This chain joins TRBV20-1 and TRBJ1-6, with no clear D. The CDR3 runs to 14 residues. Germline loops: CDR1 DFQATT, CDR2 SNEGSKA (reference sequence). Trimming took off 0 bases at V and 10 bases at J, with 13 bases between the two ends.

This clonotype was observed many times. This chain joins TRBV5-5 and TRBJ1-2; 8 nucleotides align to TRBD1. The germline V gene has CDR1 SGHKS and CDR2 YYEKEE (reference sequence). The CDR3 totals 14 residues. J was trimmed by 4 bases and V by 4 bases; bases with no gene match: 6. CDR3 coding DNA: TGTGCCAGCAGCGCCGCAGGGGGCGGCTATGGCTACACCTTC. Residues: CASSAAGGGYGYTF.

This clonotype was observed at least ten times. V is TRBV12-3 or TRBV12-4 and J is TRBJ2-1; D possibly corresponds to TRBD2 (6 bases). The CDR3 is 18 residues long. Trimming pared 5 bases from V and 0 bases from J, leaving 20 bases between. The chain's CDR3 is CASSPWRGPRDSYNEQFF. In DNA, the CDR3 is TGTGCCAGCAGTCCATGGCGGGGTCCCCGAGACTCCTACAATGAGCAGTTCTTC.